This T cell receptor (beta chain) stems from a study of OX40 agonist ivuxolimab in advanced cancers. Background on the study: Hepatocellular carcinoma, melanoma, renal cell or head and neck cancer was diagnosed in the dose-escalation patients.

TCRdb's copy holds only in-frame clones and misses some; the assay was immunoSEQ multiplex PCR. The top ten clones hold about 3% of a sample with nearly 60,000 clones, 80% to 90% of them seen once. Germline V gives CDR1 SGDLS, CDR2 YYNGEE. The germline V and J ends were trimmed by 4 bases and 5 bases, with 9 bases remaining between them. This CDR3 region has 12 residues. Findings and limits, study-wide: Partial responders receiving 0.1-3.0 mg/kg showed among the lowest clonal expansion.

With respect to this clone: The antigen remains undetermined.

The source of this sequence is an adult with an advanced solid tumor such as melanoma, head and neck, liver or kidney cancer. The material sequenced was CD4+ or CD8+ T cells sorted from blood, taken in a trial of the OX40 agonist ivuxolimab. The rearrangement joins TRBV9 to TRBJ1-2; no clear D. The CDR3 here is CASSLPGYGYTF. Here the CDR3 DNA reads TGTGCCAGCAGCCTCCCCGGATATGGCTACACCTTC.